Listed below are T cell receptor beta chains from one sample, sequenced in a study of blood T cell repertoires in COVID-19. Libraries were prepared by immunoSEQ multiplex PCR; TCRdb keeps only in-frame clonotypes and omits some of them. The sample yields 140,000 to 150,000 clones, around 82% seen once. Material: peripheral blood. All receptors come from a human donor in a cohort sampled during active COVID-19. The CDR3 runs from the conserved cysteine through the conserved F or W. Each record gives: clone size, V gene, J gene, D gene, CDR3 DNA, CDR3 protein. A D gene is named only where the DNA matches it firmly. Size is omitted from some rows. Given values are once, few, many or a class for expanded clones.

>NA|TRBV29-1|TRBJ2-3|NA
TGCAGCGTAGAGCGGGTGAGCGATACGCAGTATTTT
CSVERVSDTQYF
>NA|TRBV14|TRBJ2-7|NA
TGTGCCAGCAGCCAAGATTGGGGATCGGGGACCTACGAGCAGTACTTC
CASSQDWGSGTYEQYF
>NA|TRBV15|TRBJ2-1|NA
TGTGCCACCGCCTACGGCTCCTACAATGAGCAGTTCTTC
CATAYGSYNEQFF
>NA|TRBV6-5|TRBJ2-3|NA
TGTGCCAGCAGTCAGAACCGGGGCACAGATACGCAGTATTTT
CASSQNRGTDTQYF
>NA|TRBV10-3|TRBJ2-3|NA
TGTGCCATCAGTAACCCAAGGGCGGGGATTAGCACAGATACGCAGTATTTT
CAISNPRAGISTDTQYF
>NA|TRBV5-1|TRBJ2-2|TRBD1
TGCGCCAGCAGCTTACAGGGGGGAACGAACACCGGGGAGCTGTTTTTT
CASSLQGGTNTGELFF
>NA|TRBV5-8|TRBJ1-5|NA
TGTGCCAGCAGCTTAACAGGGAGTTCCTTTCAGCCCCAGCATTTT
CASSLTGSSFQPQHF
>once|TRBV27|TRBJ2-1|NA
TGTGCCAGCAGGCTAAGCTCCTACAATGAGCAGTTCTTC
CASRLSSYNEQFF
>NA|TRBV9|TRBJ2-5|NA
TGTGCCAGCAGCGTGGGACTTGAAGAGACCCAGTACTTC
CASSVGLEETQYF
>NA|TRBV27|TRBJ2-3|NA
TGTGCCAGCAGTTTAACCCCGACAGAAGATACGCAGTATTTT
CASSLTPTEDTQYF
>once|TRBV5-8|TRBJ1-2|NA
TGTGCCAGCAGCTCCAGGCCCAACTATGGCTACACCTTC
CASSSRPNYGYTF
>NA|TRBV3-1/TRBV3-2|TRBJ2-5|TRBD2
TGTGCCAGCAGCCAGGCAGCGGGGGGGCAAGAGACCCAGTACTTC
CASSQAAGGQETQYF
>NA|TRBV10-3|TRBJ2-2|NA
TGTGCCATCAGTGAGAGGGAGGCCGGGGAGCTGTTTTTT
CAISEREAGELFF
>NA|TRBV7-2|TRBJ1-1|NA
TGTGCCAGCAGCTTAGCGGTACTCGGAGGGACTGAAGCTTTCTTT
CASSLAVLGGTEAFF
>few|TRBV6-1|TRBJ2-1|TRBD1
TGTGCCAGCAGTGAAGCGGGGACAGGGGGTTGGAATGAGCAGTTCTTC
CASSEAGTGGWNEQFF
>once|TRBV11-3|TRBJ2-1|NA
TGTGCCAGCAGCTTAATAAATGAGCAGTTCTTC
CASSLINEQFF
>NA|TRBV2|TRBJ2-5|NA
TGTGCCAGCAGTGAACCGGGGGTTGGTAAAAAGACCCAGTACTTC
CASSEPGVGKKTQYF
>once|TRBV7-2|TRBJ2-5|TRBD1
TGTGCCAGCAGCTATGACAGGGTACGGGAGACCCAGTACTTC
CASSYDRVRETQYF
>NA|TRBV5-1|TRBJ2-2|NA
TGCGCCAGCAGCCCTTTCGAGGGCGGAACCGGGGAGCTGTTTTTT
CASSPFEGGTGELFF
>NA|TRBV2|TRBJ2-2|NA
TGTGCCAGCAGGGACAGAAGCTCCATCGGGGAGCTGTTTTTT
CASRDRSSIGELFF
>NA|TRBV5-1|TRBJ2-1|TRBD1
TGCGCCAGCAGCTCCGGGACAGGGTACCTCAATGAGCAGTTCTTC
CASSSGTGYLNEQFF
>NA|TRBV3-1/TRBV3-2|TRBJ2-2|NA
TGTGCCAGCAGCCCACTTAGAAGGAACACCGGGGAGCTGTTTTTT
CASSPLRRNTGELFF
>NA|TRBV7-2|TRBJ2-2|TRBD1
TGTGCCAGCAGCATTGACAGGGGCCGGCCCGGGGAGCTGTTTTTT
CASSIDRGRPGELFF
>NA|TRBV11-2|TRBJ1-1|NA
TGTGCCAGCAGCTTAGATTTGAGCACTGAAGCTTTCTTT
CASSLDLSTEAFF
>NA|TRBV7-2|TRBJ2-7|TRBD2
TGTGCCAGCAGCTTTAGCGGGGCATCCTACGAGCAGTACTTC
CASSFSGASYEQYF
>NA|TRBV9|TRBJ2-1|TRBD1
TGTGCCAGCAGCCCCCGGGGACAGGAGTACAATGAGCAGTTCTTC
CASSPRGQEYNEQFF
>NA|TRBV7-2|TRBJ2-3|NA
TGTGCCAGCAGCTGGGCGACTAGATCGGATACGCAGTATTTT
CASSWATRSDTQYF
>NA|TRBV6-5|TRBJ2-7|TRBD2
TGTGCCAGCAGTTACTCGGCAGCAGGGACTACCTACGAGCAGTACTTC
CASSYSAAGTTYEQYF
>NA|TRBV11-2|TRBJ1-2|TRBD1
TGTGCCAGCAGCGCCCGGACAGGTTCGGGCGGCTACACCTTC
CASSARTGSGGYTF
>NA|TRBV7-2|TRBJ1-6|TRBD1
TGTGCCAGCAGCTCGACAGGGGGAAATTCACCCCTCCACTTT
CASSSTGGNSPLHF
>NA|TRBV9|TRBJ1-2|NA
TGTGCCAGCAGCGTAGGCCGTAACAGGGTCTATGGCTACACCTTC
CASSVGRNRVYGYTF
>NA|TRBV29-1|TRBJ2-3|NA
TGCAGCGTTGAAACGGGGGTAGGCACAGATACGCAGTATTTT
CSVETGVGTDTQYF
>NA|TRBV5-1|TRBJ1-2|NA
TGCGCCCGGGAGACGGCTAACTATGGCTACACCTTC
CARETANYGYTF
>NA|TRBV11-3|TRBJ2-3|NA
TGTGCCAGCAGCCCTGTAAGGGGTGCCGATACGCAGTATTTT
CASSPVRGADTQYF
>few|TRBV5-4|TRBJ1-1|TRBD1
TGTGCCAGCAGCTTACAGGGGGGGAACACTGAAGCTTTCTTT
CASSLQGGNTEAFF
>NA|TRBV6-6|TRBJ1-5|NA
TGTGCCAGCAGTTACTCGAGAACAGGGAGCAATCAGCCCCAGCATTTT
CASSYSRTGSNQPQHF
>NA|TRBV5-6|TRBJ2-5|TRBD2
TGTGCCAGCAGCCCCTCCTGGTCTAGCGGGGTGGAGACCCAGTACTTC
CASSPSWSSGVETQYF
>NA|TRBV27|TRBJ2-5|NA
TGTGCCAGCAGTCTTAAGGGGCTGAGGCAAGAGACCCAGTACTTC
CASSLKGLRQETQYF
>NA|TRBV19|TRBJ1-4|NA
TGTGCCAGTAGACCCAACAGGGTAGGGGCTAATGAAAAACTGTTTTTT
CASRPNRVGANEKLFF
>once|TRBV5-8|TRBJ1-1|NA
TGTGCCAGCAACAGTATGACAACGAACACTGAAGCTTTCTTT
CASNSMTTNTEAFF
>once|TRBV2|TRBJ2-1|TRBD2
TGTGCCAGCACCTTACTAGCGGAGCAGTTCTTC
CASTLLAEQFF
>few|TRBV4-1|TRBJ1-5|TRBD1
TGCGCCAGCAGCCTCCGACAGGGGTTCAGCAATCAGCCCCAGCATTTT
CASSLRQGFSNQPQHF
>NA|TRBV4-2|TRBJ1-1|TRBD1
TGTGCCAGCAGCCAAGATCTTTTTCAGGGGGCGGGCACTGAAGCTTTCTTT
CASSQDLFQGAGTEAFF
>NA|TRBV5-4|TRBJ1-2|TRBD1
TGTGCCAGCAGCGGGACAGGGGGAAACTATGGCTACACCTTC
CASSGTGGNYGYTF
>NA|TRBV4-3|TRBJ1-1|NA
TGCGCCAGCAATTCAGGGGAAAACACTGAAGCTTTCTTT
CASNSGENTEAFF
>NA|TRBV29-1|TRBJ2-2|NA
TGCAGCGTAGAATGGGACACCTCGAACACCGGGGAGCTGTTTTTT
CSVEWDTSNTGELFF
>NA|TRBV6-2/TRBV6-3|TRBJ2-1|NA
TGTGCCAGCAGTTACTCCCTGAATGAGCAGTTCTTC
CASSYSLNEQFF